This is a list of T cell receptor beta chains from one sample in a study of blood T cell repertoires in COVID-19. Only in-frame clones appear in the TCRdb table, and some are missing; sequencing was by immunoSEQ multiplex PCR. The data hold approximately 14,000 clones, with roughly 89% observed a single time. Sequencing used peripheral blood. All receptors derive from a man aged 50 to 59 with active COVID-19. Each CDR3 is given with its conserved first and last residue. Each record gives: J gene, clone size, D gene, V gene, CDR3 DNA, CDR3 protein. D genes are given only for firm matches. Clone size is given for some rows only: seen once, a few or many times, or a class if the clone is expanded.

TRBJ2-2 | NA | NA | TRBV28 | TGTGCCAGCAGTGCCGGGACTCCGAACACCGGGGAGCTGTTTTTT | CASSAGTPNTGELFF
TRBJ2-5 | NA | NA | TRBV2 | TGTGCCAGCAGTGAAACGGTGTGGGGCGGAGAGACCCAGTACTTC | CASSETVWGGETQYF
TRBJ2-5 | NA | TRBD2 | TRBV10-2 | TGCGCCAGCAGGTTAGGGAGGGCCCAGTACTTC | CASRLGRAQYF
TRBJ2-1 | NA | TRBD2 | TRBV7-6 | TGTGCCAGCAGCTCAGCTAGCGGGGGTTCCTACAATGAGCAGTTCTTC | CASSSASGGSYNEQFF
TRBJ1-2 | NA | TRBD1 | TRBV5-4 | TGTGCCAGCAGCCCCGGGACAGGGGGTTTGGGTCTAGACGGCTACACCTTC | CASSPGTGGLGLDGYTF
TRBJ2-1 | NA | NA | TRBV9 | TGTGCCAGCAGCCACTTTTCTCCTCAGGACGGGAGACCCGTAAATGAGCAGTTCTTC | CASSHFSPQDGRPVNEQFF
TRBJ1-4 | NA | NA | TRBV11-2 | TGTGCCAGCAGCTTAGGCCAGTTTAATGAAAAACTGTTTTTT | CASSLGQFNEKLFF
TRBJ2-7 | NA | NA | TRBV6-5 | TGTGCCAGCGCCGTGGGAGTGGGGTACGAGCAGTACTTC | CASAVGVGYEQYF
TRBJ1-1 | NA | TRBD1 | TRBV9 | TGTGCCAGCAGCGCCGGGACAGGGATCGCTGAAGCTTTCTTT | CASSAGTGIAEAFF
TRBJ2-5 | NA | TRBD2 | TRBV29-1 | TGCAGCGTTGAAATAGCAGGGTCCGGGACTAGCGGGACTCACCAAGAGACCCAGTACTTC | CSVEIAGSGTSGTHQETQYF
TRBJ2-5 | NA | NA | TRBV30 | TGTGCCTGGAGTGTACAGGGGACCCAGTACTTC | CAWSVQGTQYF
TRBJ2-4 | NA | TRBD1 | TRBV5-4 | TGTGCCAGCAGTTTTGGACAGGGGGCAGACATTCAGTACTTC | CASSFGQGADIQYF
TRBJ2-7 | medium-sized | TRBD1 | TRBV5-1 | TGCGCCAGCAGCCCAGGGACAGGTGGGGACTTAGAGGAGCAGTACTTC | CASSPGTGGDLEEQYF
TRBJ2-6 | NA | TRBD2 | TRBV7-9 | TGTGCCAGCAGCACCGGTGTAGCGGGAGGCCCACTTGAGGGGGCCAACGTCCTGACTTTC | CASSTGVAGGPLEGANVLTF
TRBJ1-1 | NA | NA | TRBV4-1 | TGCGCCAGCAGCCAAGATATCGGGGGGGGCACTGAAGCTTTCTTT | CASSQDIGGGTEAFF
TRBJ2-1 | NA | NA | TRBV7-9 | TGTGCCAGCAGCGAACGGTGGGGGGAAAGCTCCTACAATGAGCAGTTCTTC | CASSERWGESSYNEQFF
TRBJ1-4 | once | NA | TRBV10-3 | TGTGCCATCAGTATAACTCGGGGACTGAATGAAAAACTGTTTTTT | CAISITRGLNEKLFF
TRBJ2-7 | large | TRBD2 | TRBV9 | TGTGCCAGCAGCCTCGACGGACTAGCGGGAGCTGAGCAGTACTTC | CASSLDGLAGAEQYF
TRBJ2-7 | NA | TRBD1 | TRBV7-3 | TGTGCCAGCAGCTTAGAGCCGACAGGGGTTGAGCAGTACTTC | CASSLEPTGVEQYF
TRBJ2-7 | once | NA | TRBV20-1 | TGCAGTGCAAATTCTTACTACGAGCAGTACTTC | CSANSYYEQYF
TRBJ2-1 | NA | TRBD1 | TRBV11-2 | TGTGCCAGCAGCTCAAGCGGGGGACAGGGGGACTACAATGAGCAGTTCTTC | CASSSSGGQGDYNEQFF
TRBJ2-2 | once | NA | TRBV28 | TGTGCCAGCAGTTTATGGTCAGCGATTCGGACCGGGGAGCTGTTTTTT | CASSLWSAIRTGELFF